A selection of T cell receptor beta chains follows, all from one sample in a study of cytomegalovirus exposure and HLA in healthy donors. Measured with immunoSEQ multiplex PCR; TCRdb has only the in-frame clones, and not every one. This sample yields 150,000 to 200,000 clones, of which around four fifths are seen a single time; 6% to 8% belongs to the top ten. Sequencing was performed on PBMCs. These TCRs come from a woman between 45 and 65 years old in good health and CMV-seropositive. Each CDR3 is given with its conserved first and last residue.

cdr3_aa | v_call | cdr3_length | j_call
CASSQDRPLAGLTDTQYF | TRBV4-1 | 18 | TRBJ2-3
CASSLRQGDGYTF | TRBV5-1 | 13 | TRBJ1-2
CASSEQIDSPLHF | TRBV6-4 | 13 | TRBJ1-6
CASSELLLAKNSQYF | TRBV2 | 15 | TRBJ2-4
CASSYFDEQFF | TRBV6-5 | 11 | TRBJ2-1
CASSLQQAGAGGYTF | TRBV7-8 | 15 | TRBJ1-2
CASSTPRLTGRDQPQHF | TRBV19 | 17 | TRBJ1-5
CASSSPRQGSTEAFF | TRBV28 | 15 | TRBJ1-1
CASSQDRDSIPYEQYF | TRBV4-1 | 16 | TRBJ2-7
CASSSAGTFEKLFF | TRBV5-1 | 14 | TRBJ1-4
CAWSRGQGNEQYF | TRBV30 | 13 | TRBJ2-7
CASSRPLAGGHYEQYF | TRBV28 | 16 | TRBJ2-7
CASIHRFSGANGLTF | TRBV28 | 15 | TRBJ2-6
CASTMGEGSIPNTGELFF | TRBV19 | 18 | TRBJ2-2
CASSSGQGNEQYF | TRBV28 | 13 | TRBJ2-7